Sequencing of this T cell receptor beta chain was carried out in a study of T cells in Graves' hyperthyroidism and ophthalmopathy. Study-level findings and limits: Ophthalmopathy, which appeared later, was predicted by the model a median about 6.8 months before onset.

From RNA transcripts, TCR beta CDR3 regions were amplified. With the HTBI primer set, the TCR CDR3 went through a first round of RT-PCR. TCRdb re-called the multiplex PCR reads with MiXCR, one entry per CDR3 protein. The sample holds 500,000 to 800,000 distinct CDR3 sequences; about 15% are singletons and the top ten take under 15%. This CDR3 has 12 amino acids. Germline V gene lookup returns CDR1 MNHNS and CDR2 SASEGT. The V end lost 4 bases, the J end lost 5 bases, and 6 bases lay between the germline ends. A Clinical Activity Score of at least 3, a NOSPECS grade of at least 4 and a duration under 3 months were recorded in the ophthalmopathy patients. Not enrolled were patients with uncontrolled infection, other autoimmune disease, pregnancy or lactation. This clonotype was recorded many times. Its target is unknown.

This chain joins TRBV6-1 and TRBJ1-5; D remains unclear. The specimen sequenced was blood. This TCR came from a woman between 50 and 59 years old with Graves' ophthalmopathy. The CDR3, as DNA: TGTGCCAGCAGTGCTGCACATCAGCCCCAGCATTTT. Protein: CASSAAHQPQHF.